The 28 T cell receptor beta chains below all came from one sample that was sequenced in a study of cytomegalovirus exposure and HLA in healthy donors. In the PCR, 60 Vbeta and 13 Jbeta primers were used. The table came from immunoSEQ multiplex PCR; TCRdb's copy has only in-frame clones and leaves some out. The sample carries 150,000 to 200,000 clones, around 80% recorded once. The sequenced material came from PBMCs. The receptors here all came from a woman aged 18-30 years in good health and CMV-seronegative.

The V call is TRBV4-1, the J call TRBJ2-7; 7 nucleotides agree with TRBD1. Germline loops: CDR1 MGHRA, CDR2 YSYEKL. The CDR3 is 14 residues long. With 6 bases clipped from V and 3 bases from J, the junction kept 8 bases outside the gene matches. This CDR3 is CASSPTGQLYEQYF. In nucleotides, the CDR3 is TGCGCCAGCAGTCCTACGGGACAGCTCTACGAGCAGTACTTC.

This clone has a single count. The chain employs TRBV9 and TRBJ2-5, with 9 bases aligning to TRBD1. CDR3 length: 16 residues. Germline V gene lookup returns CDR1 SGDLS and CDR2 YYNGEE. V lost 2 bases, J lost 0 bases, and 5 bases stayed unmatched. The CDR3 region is CASSVTDRGNQETQYF. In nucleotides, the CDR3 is TGTGCCAGCAGCGTCACCGACAGGGGGAACCAAGAGACCCAGTACTTC.

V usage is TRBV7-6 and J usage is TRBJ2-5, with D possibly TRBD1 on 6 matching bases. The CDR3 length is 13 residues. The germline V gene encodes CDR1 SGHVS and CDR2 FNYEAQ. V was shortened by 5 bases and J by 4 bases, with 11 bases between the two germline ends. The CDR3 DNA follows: TGTGCCAGCAGCCTGGAACAGGGAGAGACCCAGTACTTC. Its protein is CASSLEQGETQYF. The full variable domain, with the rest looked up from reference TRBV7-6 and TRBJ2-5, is GAGVSQSPRYKVTKRGQDVALRCDPISGHVSLYWYRQALGQGPEFLTYFNYEAQQDKSGLPNDRFSAERPEGSISTLTIQRTEQRDSAMYRCASSLEQGETQYFGPGTRLLVL.

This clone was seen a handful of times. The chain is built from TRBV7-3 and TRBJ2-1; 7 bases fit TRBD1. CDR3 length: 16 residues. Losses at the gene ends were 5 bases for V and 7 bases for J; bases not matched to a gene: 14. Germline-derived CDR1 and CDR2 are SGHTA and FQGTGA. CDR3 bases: TGTGCCAGCAGCACTAATACCCTGACAGGGAATAATGAGCAGTTCTTC. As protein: CASSTNTLTGNNEQFF.

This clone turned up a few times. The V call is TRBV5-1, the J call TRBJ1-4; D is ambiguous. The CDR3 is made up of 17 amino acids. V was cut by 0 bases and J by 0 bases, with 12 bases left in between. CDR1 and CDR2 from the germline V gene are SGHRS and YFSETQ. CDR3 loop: CASSLDIWGATNEKLFF. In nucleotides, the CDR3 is TGCGCCAGCAGCTTGGATATTTGGGGAGCAACTAATGAAAAACTGTTTTTT.

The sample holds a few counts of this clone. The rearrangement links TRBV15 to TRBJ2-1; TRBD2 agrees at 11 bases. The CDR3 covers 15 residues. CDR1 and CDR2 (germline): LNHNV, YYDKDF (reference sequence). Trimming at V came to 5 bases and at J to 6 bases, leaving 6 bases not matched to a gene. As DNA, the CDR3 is TGTGCCACCAGCTTCCGGACTAGCGGGCTCAATGAGCAGTTCTTC. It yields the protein CATSFRTSGLNEQFF.

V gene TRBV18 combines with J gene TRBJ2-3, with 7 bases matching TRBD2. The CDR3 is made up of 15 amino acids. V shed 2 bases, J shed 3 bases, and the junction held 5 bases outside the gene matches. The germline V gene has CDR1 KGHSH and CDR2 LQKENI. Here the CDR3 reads CASSPTSDSTDTQYF. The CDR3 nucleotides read TGTGCCAGCTCACCAACTAGCGATTCAACAGATACGCAGTATTTT.

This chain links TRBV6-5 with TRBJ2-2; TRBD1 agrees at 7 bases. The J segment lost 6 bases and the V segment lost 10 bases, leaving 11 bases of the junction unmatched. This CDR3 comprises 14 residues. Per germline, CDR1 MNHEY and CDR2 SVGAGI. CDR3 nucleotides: TGTGCCACCAAGAGCTCGACAGGGCCCGGGGAGCTGTTTTTT. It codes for CATKSSTGPGELFF.

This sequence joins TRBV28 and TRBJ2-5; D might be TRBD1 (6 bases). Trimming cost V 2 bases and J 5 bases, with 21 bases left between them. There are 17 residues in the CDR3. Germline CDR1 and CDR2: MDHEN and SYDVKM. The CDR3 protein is CASSLRGEQGWSETQYF. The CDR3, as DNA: TGTGCCAGCAGTTTAAGGGGTGAGCAGGGGTGGTCGGAGACCCAGTACTTC.

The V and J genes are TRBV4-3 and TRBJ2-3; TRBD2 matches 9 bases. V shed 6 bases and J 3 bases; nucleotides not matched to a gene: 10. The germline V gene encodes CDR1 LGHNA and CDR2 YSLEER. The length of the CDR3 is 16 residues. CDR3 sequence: CASSPGLAGPTDTQYF. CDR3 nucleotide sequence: TGCGCCAGCAGTCCGGGACTAGCTGGGCCGACAGATACGCAGTATTTT.

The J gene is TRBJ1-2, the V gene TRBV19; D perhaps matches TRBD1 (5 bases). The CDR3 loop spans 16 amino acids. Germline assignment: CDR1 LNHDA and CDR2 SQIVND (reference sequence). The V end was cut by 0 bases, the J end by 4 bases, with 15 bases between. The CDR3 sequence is CASSIDPQGKGYGYTF. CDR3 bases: TGTGCCAGTAGTATAGATCCCCAGGGAAAGGGCTATGGCTACACCTTC.

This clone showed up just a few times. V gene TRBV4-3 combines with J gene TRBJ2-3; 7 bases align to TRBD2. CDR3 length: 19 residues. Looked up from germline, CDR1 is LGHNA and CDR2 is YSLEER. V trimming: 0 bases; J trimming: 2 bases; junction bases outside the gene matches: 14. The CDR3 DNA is TGCGCCAGCAGCCAAGAGGGCGGGAGCTTTGATTTGCCCACAGATACGCAGTATTTT. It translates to CASSQEGGSFDLPTDTQYF.

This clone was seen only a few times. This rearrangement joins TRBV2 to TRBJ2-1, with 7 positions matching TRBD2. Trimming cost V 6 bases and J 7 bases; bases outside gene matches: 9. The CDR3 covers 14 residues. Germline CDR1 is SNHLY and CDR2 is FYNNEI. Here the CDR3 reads CASSLGFSGNEQFF. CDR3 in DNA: TGTGCCAGCAGCCTGGGGTTTAGCGGGAATGAGCAGTTCTTC.

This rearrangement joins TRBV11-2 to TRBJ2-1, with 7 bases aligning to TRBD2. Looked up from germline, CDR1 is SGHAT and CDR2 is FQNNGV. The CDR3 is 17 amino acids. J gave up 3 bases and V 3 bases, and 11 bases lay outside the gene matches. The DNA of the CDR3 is TGTGCCAGCAGCTTCGGTGGTGGGGGGACTAACTACAATGAGCAGTTCTTC. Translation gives CASSFGGGGTNYNEQFF.

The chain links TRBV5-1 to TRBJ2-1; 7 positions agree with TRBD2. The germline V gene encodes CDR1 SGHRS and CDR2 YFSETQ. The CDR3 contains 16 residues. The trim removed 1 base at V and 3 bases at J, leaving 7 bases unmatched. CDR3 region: CASSLSSSGGYNEQFF. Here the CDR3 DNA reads TGCGCCAGCAGCTTGTCCTCTAGCGGAGGCTACAATGAGCAGTTCTTC.

The DNA of the CDR3 is TGTGCCAGCAGCTTAGACGGAGCCGGGGAGCTGTTTTTT. It is translated as CASSLDGAGELFF. V and J are TRBV11-3 and TRBJ2-2; D not certain. The CDR3 is 13 amino acids. The germline V gene has CDR1 SGHNT and CDR2 YENEEA. Between the trimmed V and J ends, which lost 0 bases and 6 bases, there was a span of 5 bases.

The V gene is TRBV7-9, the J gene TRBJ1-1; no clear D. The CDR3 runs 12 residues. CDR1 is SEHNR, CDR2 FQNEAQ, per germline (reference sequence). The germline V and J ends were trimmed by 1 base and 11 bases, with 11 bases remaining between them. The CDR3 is CASSLVSGNAFF. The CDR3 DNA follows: TGTGCCAGCAGCTTAGTGTCCGGTAACGCTTTCTTT.

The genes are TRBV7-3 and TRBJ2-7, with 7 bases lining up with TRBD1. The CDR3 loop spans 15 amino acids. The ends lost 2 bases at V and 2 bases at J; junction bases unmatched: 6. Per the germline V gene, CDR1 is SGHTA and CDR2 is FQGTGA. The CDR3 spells CASSLYGTDTYEQYF. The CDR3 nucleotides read TGTGCCAGCAGCTTATATGGGACAGACACCTACGAGCAGTACTTC.

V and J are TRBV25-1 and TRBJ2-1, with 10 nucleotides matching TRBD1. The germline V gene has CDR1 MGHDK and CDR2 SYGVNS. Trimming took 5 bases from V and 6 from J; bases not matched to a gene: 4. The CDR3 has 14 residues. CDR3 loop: CASSLGQGFNEQFF. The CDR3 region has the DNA TGTGCCAGCAGTTTGGGACAGGGGTTCAATGAGCAGTTCTTC.

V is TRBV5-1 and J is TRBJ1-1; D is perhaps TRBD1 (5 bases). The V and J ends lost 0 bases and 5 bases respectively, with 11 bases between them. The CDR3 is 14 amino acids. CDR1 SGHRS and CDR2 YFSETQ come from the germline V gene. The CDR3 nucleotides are TGCGCCAGCAGCTTGGAGGGCCGGGGGACTGAAGCTTTCTTT. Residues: CASSLEGRGTEAFF.

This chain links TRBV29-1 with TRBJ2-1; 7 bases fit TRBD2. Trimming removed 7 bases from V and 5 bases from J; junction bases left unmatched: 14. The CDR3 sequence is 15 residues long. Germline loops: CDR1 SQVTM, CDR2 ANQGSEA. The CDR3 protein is CSGGRRLAEDNEQFF. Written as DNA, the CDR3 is TGCAGCGGGGGGAGAAGGCTAGCGGAAGACAATGAGCAGTTCTTC.

This CDR3 reads CASSTRTGPGYGYTF. In nucleotides, the CDR3 is TGTGCCAGCAGCACCCGGACAGGGCCAGGCTATGGCTACACCTTC. V usage is TRBV11-2 and J usage is TRBJ1-2; 8 bases match TRBD1. Germline V gene lookup returns CDR1 SGHAT and CDR2 FQNNGV. J gave up 4 bases and V 5 bases, and 9 bases lay outside the gene matches. This CDR3 has 15 residues.

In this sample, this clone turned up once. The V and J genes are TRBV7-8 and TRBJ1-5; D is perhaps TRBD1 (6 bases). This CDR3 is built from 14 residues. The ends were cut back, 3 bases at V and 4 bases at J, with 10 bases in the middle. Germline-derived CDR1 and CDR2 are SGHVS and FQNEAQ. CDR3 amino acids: CASSLEDSNQPQHF. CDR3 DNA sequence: TGTGCCAGCAGCTTGGAGGACAGTAATCAGCCCCAGCATTTT.

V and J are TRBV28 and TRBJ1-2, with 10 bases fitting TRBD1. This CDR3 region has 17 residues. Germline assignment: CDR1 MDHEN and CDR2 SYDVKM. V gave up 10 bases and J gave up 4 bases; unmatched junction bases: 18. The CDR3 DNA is TGTGCCACAACCGAGCTCCGCCCCGGGACAGGGGCCTATGGCTACACCTTC. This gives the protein CATTELRPGTGAYGYTF.

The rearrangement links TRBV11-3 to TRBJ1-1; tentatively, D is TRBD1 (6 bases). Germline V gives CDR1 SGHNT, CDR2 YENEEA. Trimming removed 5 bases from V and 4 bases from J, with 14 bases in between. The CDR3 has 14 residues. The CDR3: CASSPQGSGTEAFF. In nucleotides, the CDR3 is TGTGCCAGCAGCCCTCAGGGGTCGGGCACTGAAGCTTTCTTT.

CDR3 sequence reads: CASRRGRARDEQYF. The CDR3 nucleotides are TGCGCCAGCAGGCGGGGTAGGGCCCGTGACGAGCAGTACTTC. V usage is TRBV5-1 and J usage is TRBJ2-7; a possible D gene is TRBD2 (6 bases). V gave up 5 bases and J gave up 5 bases, with 17 bases separating them. Germline CDR1 and CDR2: SGHRS and YFSETQ. The CDR3 extends over 14 amino acids.

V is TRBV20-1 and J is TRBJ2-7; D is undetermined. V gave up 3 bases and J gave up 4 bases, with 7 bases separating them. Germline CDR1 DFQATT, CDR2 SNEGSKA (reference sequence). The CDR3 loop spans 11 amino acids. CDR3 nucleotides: TGCAGTGCTAGTACCCTATACGAGCAGTACTTC. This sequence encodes CSASTLYEQYF.

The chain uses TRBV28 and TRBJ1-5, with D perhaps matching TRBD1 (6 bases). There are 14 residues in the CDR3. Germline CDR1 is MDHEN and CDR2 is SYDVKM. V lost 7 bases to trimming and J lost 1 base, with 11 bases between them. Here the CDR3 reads CASNKGGSNQPQHF. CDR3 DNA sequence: TGTGCCAGCAACAAGGGGGGGAGCAATCAGCCCCAGCATTTT.